This T cell receptor (beta chain) was identified in a study of blood T cell repertoires in COVID-19. Study details: Nucleic acid was either cDNA or gDNA, and it came from T cells, B-cell-depleted T cells, or PBMCs.

CDR3 size: 14 residues. Germline V gives CDR1 SGDLS, CDR2 YYNGEE. Deletions cut 4 bases from V and 10 bases from J, with 15 bases between. Study processing details: How many nucleated cells were present was estimated from reference gene primer amplification. Clones were read by immunoSEQ multiplex PCR, and TCRdb kept only the in-frame ones, dropping some. That table is the source of V, J and clone size, and D and trimming were worked out from the DNA. Counted here are about 220,000 clones, 80% to 90% occurring once; the ten biggest clones make up 4.7%. V gene TRBV9 combines with J gene TRBJ1-6; the D gene is possibly TRBD1 (6 bases). The specimen was peripheral blood. The source of this sequence is a woman aged 65 to 85 with acute or convalescent COVID-19. As DNA, the CDR3 is TGTGCCAGCAGCACCAACAGGGATGGCTCACCCCTCCACTTT. This encodes CASSTNRDGSPLHF.